The 20 T cell receptor beta chains given below trace back to one sample, sequenced in a study of blood T cell repertoires in COVID-19. The method was immunoSEQ multiplex PCR; TCRdb's version includes in-frame clones alone and lacks a portion of them. Of some 180,000 clones listed, 82% are singletons. Sequenced sample: PBMCs or T cells enriched from blood (not recorded which). These TCRs come from a woman aged 55 to 70 with acute COVID-19.

In this sample, this clone turned up many times. V is TRBV19 and J is TRBJ2-5; a possible D gene is TRBD1 (5 bases). V was clipped by 3 bases and J by 5 bases, with 13 bases between them. Germline assignment: CDR1 LNHDA and CDR2 SQIVND (reference sequence). This CDR3 has 14 amino acids. DNA for the CDR3: TGTGCCAGTAGTATCCAGGGAACAAGGGAGACCCAGTACTTC. It specifies CASSIQGTRETQYF.

The chain carries TRBV6-5 and TRBJ2-7, with TRBD1 as a possible D gene (6 bases). Deletions cut 7 bases from V and 6 bases from J, with 16 bases between. The CDR3 runs to 13 residues. Germline lookup yields CDR1 MNHEY and CDR2 SVGAGI. The CDR3 region is CASISKGVGEQYF. For the CDR3, the DNA is TGTGCCAGCATCTCTAAGGGGGTCGGCGAGCAGTACTTC.

This CDR3 reads CASSPGQGSNQPQHF. The CDR3 nucleotides are TGCGCCAGCAGCCCGGGACAGGGTAGCAATCAGCCCCAGCATTTT. The V call is TRBV5-1, the J call TRBJ1-5; 9 bases agree with TRBD1. The CDR3 is made up of 15 amino acids. The V gene end was trimmed by 4 bases and the J gene end by 0 bases; junction bases not matched to a gene: 2. Germline V gene data show CDR1 as SGHRS and CDR2 as YFSETQ. Looking up the rest from reference TRBV5-1 and TRBJ1-5 gives the full variable domain: KAGVTQTPRYLIKTRGQQVTLSCSPISGHRSVSWYQQTPGQGLQFLFEYFSETQRNKGNFPGRFSGRQFSNSRSEMNVSTLELGDSALYLCASSPGQGSNQPQHFGDGTRLSIL.

The V call is TRBV5-4, the J call TRBJ2-5; 10 nucleotides match TRBD1. Germline loops: CDR1 SGHNT, CDR2 YYREEE (reference sequence). The CDR3 is 14 residues long. V trimming: 3 bases; J trimming: 2 bases; junction bases outside the gene matches: 1. For the CDR3, the DNA is TGTGCCAGCAGCTCGGGACAGGGGCAAGAGACCCAGTACTTC. Encoded protein: CASSSGQGQETQYF.

For this clone: The same CDR3 arises from other DNA sequences in this sample as well. The CDR3 region is CASSIGTAGTGELFF. Here the CDR3 DNA reads TGTGCCAGTAGTATAGGAACAGCAGGTACCGGGGAGCTGTTTTTT. This chain uses TRBV19 with TRBJ2-2; D unresolved. V lost 1 base and J 5 bases, leaving 11 bases between the germline ends. The V gene's germline CDR1 is LNHDA and CDR2 SQIVND (reference sequence). There are 15 residues in the CDR3.

V usage is TRBV28 and J usage is TRBJ1-1, with 7 positions matching TRBD1. The CDR3 loop spans 15 amino acids. Germline V CDR1 and CDR2: MDHEN, SYDVKM. With 5 bases clipped from V and 6 bases from J, the junction kept 12 bases outside the gene matches. The CDR3 region has the DNA TGTGCCAGCAGTCAACCGACAGGGTTAAGGTCTGAAGCTTTCTTT. Its translation: CASSQPTGLRSEAFF.

This chain joins TRBV4-1 and TRBJ2-1, with TRBD1 as a possible D gene (6 bases). Germline V gene sequence: CDR1 MGHRA, CDR2 YSYEKL. This CDR3 is 18 amino acids long. V dropped 1 base and J dropped 0 bases, with 16 bases sitting between them. In nucleotides, the CDR3 is TGCGCCAGCAGCCAAGTAGGGGGTGCGCTTAGCTCCTACAATGAGCAGTTCTTC. Its protein is CASSQVGGALSSYNEQFF.

CDR3 in amino acids: CASSQDLTYNEQFF. The CDR3 nucleotides read TGTGCCAGCAGCCAAGATTTAACCTACAATGAGCAGTTCTTC. The gene calls are TRBV3-1 (or the pseudogene TRBV3-2) and TRBJ2-1; D ambiguous. V lost 0 bases to trimming and J lost 2 bases, with 5 bases between them. CDR1 and CDR2 from the germline V gene are LGHDT and YNNKEL (reference sequence). This CDR3 spans 14 amino acids.

This rearrangement joins TRBV24-1 to TRBJ2-3; D remains unclear. The CDR3 is 12 residues long. The V gene lost 7 bases and the J gene lost 2 bases, with 6 bases spanning the gap. Per the germline V gene, CDR1 is KGHDR and CDR2 is SFDVKD. CDR3 region: CATRGPTDTQYF. The CDR3 DNA follows: TGTGCCACCAGGGGCCCCACAGATACGCAGTATTTT.

CDR3 protein: CASRLRRQTRTDTQYF. CDR3 in DNA: TGTGCCAGCAGGCTCCGGCGGCAGACCCGCACAGATACGCAGTATTTT. This rearrangement joins TRBV2 to TRBJ2-3, with unresolved D. The ends were cut back, 6 bases at V and 1 base at J, with 17 bases in the middle. This CDR3 contains 16 residues. In germline, CDR1 is SNHLY, CDR2 FYNNEI.

This chain connects TRBV29-1 to TRBJ1-1; D gene unclear. The CDR3 extends over 13 amino acids. Germline CDR1 SQVTM, CDR2 ANQGSEA. The ends were cut back, 8 bases at V and 1 base at J, with 14 bases in the middle. The CDR3 nucleotides read TGCAGCCTAAGGTTTGGCGGGAACACTGAAGCTTTCTTT. Protein product: CSLRFGGNTEAFF.

This chain links TRBV12-3 or TRBV12-4 with TRBJ2-3; D is uncertain. This CDR3 region has 13 residues. V dropped 5 bases and J dropped 6 bases, with 12 bases sitting between them. CDR3 nucleotide sequence: TGTGCCAGCAGTCCGAGTAGTGCCGATACGCAGTATTTT. Encoded protein: CASSPSSADTQYF.

The chain joins TRBV5-4 to TRBJ2-3; 9 bases align to TRBD2. The CDR3 is 15 amino acids. Germline CDR1 SGHNT, CDR2 YYREEE (reference sequence). Unmatched junction bases numbered 2, after V lost 2 bases and J lost 1 base. The chain's CDR3 is CASSLAGGGTDTQYF. CDR3 bases: TGTGCCAGCAGCTTAGCGGGAGGTGGCACAGATACGCAGTATTTT.

The chain couples TRBV12-3 or TRBV12-4 to TRBJ2-1; D remains unclear. The CDR3 runs 10 residues. V gave up 3 bases and J gave up 14 bases, with 8 bases separating them. The DNA for the CDR3 is TGTGCCAGCAGTTTCGGTTTAAAGTTCTTC. Residues: CASSFGLKFF.

The chain combines TRBV5-6 with TRBJ2-7, with D maybe TRBD2 (6 bases). Germline CDR1 is SGHDT and CDR2 is YYEEEE. There are 14 residues in the CDR3. Trimming took 0 bases from V and 4 from J, leaving 11 bases between them. CDR3 bases: TGTGCCAGCAGCTTGGGGGACTGGGGTTACGAGCAGTACTTC. Translated, it gives CASSLGDWGYEQYF.

V usage is TRBV7-9 and J usage is TRBJ2-5; D not certain. There are 14 residues in the CDR3. V dropped 4 bases and J dropped 3 bases, with 12 bases sitting between them. In germline, CDR1 is SEHNR, CDR2 FQNEAQ (reference sequence). This CDR3 is CASSSPLEKETQYF. The CDR3 DNA follows: TGTGCCAGCAGCTCCCCGCTAGAAAAAGAGACCCAGTACTTC.

This chain links TRBV6-5 with TRBJ1-2; 11 bases match TRBD1. Trimming at V came to 0 bases and at J to 5 bases, leaving 2 bases not matched to a gene. The length of the CDR3 is 15 residues. Germline CDR1 is MNHEY and CDR2 is SVGAGI. This CDR3 reads CASSYSGTGGYGYTF. CDR3 coding DNA: TGTGCCAGCAGTTACTCAGGGACAGGGGGATATGGCTACACCTTC.

CDR3 nucleotides: TGTGCCAGCAGCACGGGACTAGCGAGAGAGACCCAGTACTTC. Translated, it gives CASSTGLARETQYF. V is TRBV5-4 and J is TRBJ2-5, with TRBD2 matching 10 bases. Germline lookup yields CDR1 SGHNT and CDR2 YYREEE (reference sequence). The CDR3 consists of 14 residues. The trim removed 4 bases at V and 4 bases at J, leaving 4 bases unmatched. Looking up the rest from reference TRBV5-4 and TRBJ2-5 gives the full variable domain: ETGVTQSPTHLIKTRGQQVTLRCSSQSGHNTVSWYQQALGQGPQFIFQYYREEENGRGNFPPRFSGLQFPNYSSELNVNALELDDSALYLCASSTGLARETQYFGPGTRLLVL.

This chain uses TRBV19 with TRBJ1-3; the D gene is possibly TRBD1 (6 bases). Germline lookup yields CDR1 LNHDA and CDR2 SQIVND (reference sequence). This CDR3 has 17 amino acids. With 6 bases removed from V and 0 bases from J, the gap between germline ends came to 18 bases. The CDR3 is CASSSLRDNYSGNTIYF. In DNA form, the CDR3 reads TGTGCCAGTAGCTCCCTCCGGGACAACTACTCTGGAAACACCATATATTTT. Full variable domain (outside the CDR3, taken from reference TRBV19 and TRBJ1-3): DGGITQSPKYLFRKEGQNVTLSCEQNLNHDAMYWYRQDPGQGLRLIYYSQIVNDFQKGDIAEGYSVSREKKESFPLTVTSAQKNPTAFYLCASSSLRDNYSGNTIYFGEGSWLTVV.

The rearrangement joins TRBV10-3 to TRBJ2-2; 9 bases line up with TRBD1. The germline V gene has CDR1 ENHRY and CDR2 SYGVKD. The CDR3 sequence is 14 residues long. V gave up 11 bases and J gave up 3 bases; unmatched junction bases: 7. CDR3 coding DNA: TGTGCCGTACAGGGGGCGTTGGACACCGGGGAGCTGTTTTTT. The encoded protein is CAVQGALDTGELFF.